This T cell receptor beta chain was obtained from a study of blood T cell repertoires in COVID-19. This clone showed up just once. The CDR3 runs 16 residues. Germline assignment: CDR1 KGHDR and CDR2 SFDVKD. With 4 bases clipped from V and 8 bases from J, the junction kept 7 bases outside the gene matches. Repertoires were generated with immunoSEQ multiplex PCR, while TCRdb's copy carries only in-frame clones and drops some. The table lists around 55,000 clones, about nine tenths of them singletons, with approximately 6% in the top ten. This TCR was recovered from a man in his forties with acute or convalescent COVID-19. What was sequenced was peripheral blood. This chain joins TRBV24-1 and TRBJ2-1, with TRBD2 matching over 13 bases. The CDR3 DNA reads as TGTGCCACCAGTGAACCCACTAGCGGGAGGGGCGATGAGCAGTTCTTC. It translates to CATSEPTSGRGDEQFF.